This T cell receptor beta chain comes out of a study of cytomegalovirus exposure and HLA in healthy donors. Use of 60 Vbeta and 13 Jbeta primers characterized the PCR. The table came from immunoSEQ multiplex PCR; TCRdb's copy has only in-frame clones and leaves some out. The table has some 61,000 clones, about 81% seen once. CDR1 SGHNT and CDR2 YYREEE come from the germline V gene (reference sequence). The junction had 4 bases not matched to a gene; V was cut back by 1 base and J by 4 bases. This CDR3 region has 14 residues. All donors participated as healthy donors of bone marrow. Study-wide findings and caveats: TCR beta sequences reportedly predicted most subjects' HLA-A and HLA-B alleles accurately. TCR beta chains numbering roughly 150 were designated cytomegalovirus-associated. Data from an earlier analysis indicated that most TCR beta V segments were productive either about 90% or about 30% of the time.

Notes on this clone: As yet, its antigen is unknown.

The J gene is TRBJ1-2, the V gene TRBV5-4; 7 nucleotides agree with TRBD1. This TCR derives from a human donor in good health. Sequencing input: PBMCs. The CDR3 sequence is CASSLLQGGYGYTF. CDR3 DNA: TGTGCCAGCAGCTTGCTTCAGGGGGGCTATGGCTACACCTTC. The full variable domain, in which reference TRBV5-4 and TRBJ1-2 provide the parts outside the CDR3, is ETGVTQSPTHLIKTRGQQVTLRCSSQSGHNTVSWYQQALGQGPQFIFQYYREEENGRGNFPPRFSGLQFPNYSSELNVNALELDDSALYLCASSLLQGGYGYTFGSGTRLTVV.